Shown below are 24 T cell receptor beta chains from a single sample sequenced in a study of blood T cell repertoires in COVID-19. TCRdb keeps only in-frame clones here, not all; method: immunoSEQ multiplex PCR. The sample carries around 140,000 clones, 84% recorded once. Sequenced input: peripheral blood. These receptors were taken from a man aged 30 to 39 with COVID-19, enrolled during active disease.

The chain joins TRBV7-2 to TRBJ2-1; TRBD1 is a possible D gene (6 bases). Germline V gene data show CDR1 as SGHTA and CDR2 as FQGNSA. CDR3 length: 14 amino acids. Deletions cut 5 bases from V and 2 bases from J, with 10 bases between. In DNA, the CDR3 is TGTGCCAGCAGCATGGACAGTCCCTACAATGAGCAGTTCTTC. Its translation is CASSMDSPYNEQFF.

The J gene is TRBJ2-2, the V gene TRBV5-1; 11 bases align to TRBD2. J was trimmed by 4 bases and V by 1 base; bases with no gene match: 3. CDR3 size: 16 residues. Germline V gives CDR1 SGHRS, CDR2 YFSETQ. Here the CDR3 DNA reads TGCGCCAGCAGCTTGAATAGCGGGAGGGCCACCGGGGAGCTGTTTTTT. Its protein product is CASSLNSGRATGELFF.

V is TRBV3-1 (or the pseudogene TRBV3-2) and J is TRBJ2-3; no definite D call. Germline V gene lookup returns CDR1 LGHDT and CDR2 YNNKEL (reference sequence). The V end lost 1 base, the J end lost 1 base, and 3 bases lay between the germline ends. This CDR3 contains 13 residues. The CDR3, as DNA: TGTGCCAGCAGCCAAGCAGGCACAGATACGCAGTATTTT. The encoded protein is CASSQAGTDTQYF.

The CDR3, as DNA: TGTGCCAGCAGCCCCCAGACTCCGACAGGGGGCGACTATGGCTACACCTTC. It is translated as CASSPQTPTGGDYGYTF. This rearrangement joins TRBV7-8 to TRBJ1-2, with TRBD1 matching 10 bases. V lost 5 bases and J lost 3; bases outside the gene matches: 12. This CDR3 spans 17 amino acids. Germline-derived CDR1 and CDR2 are SGHVS and FQNEAQ. Complete variable domain (other parts from reference TRBV7-8 and TRBJ1-2): GAGVSQSPRYKVAKRGQDVALRCDPISGHVSLFWYQQALGQGPEFLTYFQNEAQLDKSGLPSDRFFAERPEGSVSTLKIQRTQQEDSAVYLCASSPQTPTGGDYGYTFGSGTRLTVV.

The rearrangement links TRBV12-3 or TRBV12-4 to TRBJ2-3; D possibly corresponds to TRBD1 (5 bases). V was pared by 3 bases and J by 5 bases, with 9 bases between. This CDR3 comprises 13 residues. The CDR3 DNA reads as TGTGCCAGCAGTTTTAGAAGGGGAGATACGCAGTATTTT. As protein: CASSFRRGDTQYF.

This chain uses TRBV6-2 or TRBV6-3 with TRBJ2-2; TRBD2 agrees at 8 bases. V was clipped by 6 bases and J by 0 bases; unmatched bases: 15. Germline-derived CDR1 and CDR2 are MNHEY and SVGEGT. The length of the CDR3 is 19 residues. The CDR3: CASSRGGLAGLANTGELFF. In DNA form, the CDR3 reads TGTGCCAGCAGCCGCGGAGGGCTAGCGGGCCTCGCGAACACCGGGGAGCTGTTTTTT.

The V gene is TRBV5-1, the J gene TRBJ2-7; 9 bases agree with TRBD2. This CDR3 comprises 15 residues. CDR1 SGHRS and CDR2 YFSETQ come from the germline V gene. The V segment lost 0 bases and the J segment 6 bases; nucleotides outside the gene matches: 7. The CDR3 DNA is TGCGCCAGCAGCTTGGCCGTAGCGGGAGCGGGCGAGCAGTACTTC. Protein: CASSLAVAGAGEQYF. Full variable domain (outside the CDR3, taken from reference TRBV5-1 and TRBJ2-7): KAGVTQTPRYLIKTRGQQVTLSCSPISGHRSVSWYQQTPGQGLQFLFEYFSETQRNKGNFPGRFSGRQFSNSRSEMNVSTLELGDSALYLCASSLAVAGAGEQYFGPGTRLTVT.

This clone was found a few times. V usage is TRBV4-2 and J usage is TRBJ1-5; D is undetermined. Germline V CDR1 and CDR2: LGHNA, YNFKEQ. V dropped 2 bases and J dropped 2 bases, with 10 bases sitting between them. This CDR3 region has 15 residues. The CDR3 reads CASSQSPNGNQPQHF. CDR3 nucleotide sequence: TGTGCCAGCAGCCAAAGCCCGAATGGCAATCAGCCCCAGCATTTT.

The rearrangement joins TRBV29-1 to TRBJ2-5; 7 bases map to TRBD1. CDR1 and CDR2 (germline): SQVTM, ANQGSEA. V was pared by 7 bases and J by 2 bases, with 4 bases of the junction left unmatched. CDR3 length: 12 residues. Here the CDR3 DNA reads TGCAGCGCCCTGGGACAGCAAGAGACCCAGTACTTC. It translates to CSALGQQETQYF.

The J gene is TRBJ2-7, the V gene TRBV5-5; the match to TRBD1 covers 7 bases. CDR1 is SGHKS, CDR2 YYEKEE, per germline (reference sequence). Trimming removed 4 bases from V and 7 bases from J; junction bases left unmatched: 5. This CDR3 has 12 residues. The chain's CDR3 is CASSQGVWEQYF. As DNA, the CDR3 is TGTGCCAGCAGCCAGGGGGTGTGGGAGCAGTACTTC. The variable domain in full, with the rest retrieved from reference TRBV5-5 and TRBJ2-7, is DAGVTQSPTHLIKTRGQQVTLRCSPISGHKSVSWYQQVLGQGPQFIFQYYEKEERGRGNFPDRFSARQFPNYSSELNVNALLLGDSALYLCASSQGVWEQYFGPGTRLTVT.

The rearrangement links TRBV30 to TRBJ1-5; D is ambiguous. The ends were cut back, 3 bases at V and 0 bases at J, with 12 bases in the middle. The CDR3 is 15 residues long. Germline assignment: CDR1 GTSNPN and CDR2 SVGIG (reference sequence). In DNA form, the CDR3 reads TGTGCCTGGAGCCGGGGAGTAGATAGCAATCAGCCCCAGCATTTT. Translating it yields CAWSRGVDSNQPQHF.

This chain connects TRBV3-1 (or the pseudogene TRBV3-2) to TRBJ1-6; D is perhaps TRBD1 (5 bases). V was clipped by 1 base and J by 8 bases, with 9 bases between them. This CDR3 spans 14 amino acids. Germline assignment: CDR1 LGHDT and CDR2 YNNKEL (reference sequence). CDR3 protein: CASSQGGHYSPLHF. CDR3 in DNA: TGTGCCAGCAGCCAAGGAGGACACTATTCACCCCTCCACTTT.

CDR3 sequence reads: CASSLLRTASSYEQYF. CDR3 coding DNA: TGCGCCAGCAGTCTATTGCGGACAGCCTCTTCCTACGAGCAGTACTTC. The genes are TRBV23-1 and TRBJ2-7, with D possibly TRBD1 on 6 matching bases. TRBV23-1 is labeled an ORF, and its function is uncertain. The CDR3 loop spans 16 amino acids. The germline V and J ends were trimmed by 4 bases and 1 base, with 17 bases remaining between them.

This clone has only a few counts. The J gene is TRBJ2-2, the V gene TRBV4-2, with TRBD2 identical over 9 bases. V dropped 1 base and J dropped 3; count of bases not matched to a gene: 0. Germline values: CDR1 LGHNA, CDR2 YNFKEQ. CDR3 length: 15 residues. CDR3 region: CASSQGTSDTGELFF. The CDR3, as DNA: TGTGCCAGCAGCCAAGGGACTAGCGACACCGGGGAGCTGTTTTTT.

The rearrangement uses TRBV28 and TRBJ1-2, with TRBD1 identical over 7 bases. Germline CDR1 and CDR2: MDHEN and SYDVKM. This CDR3 spans 17 amino acids. V lost 2 bases and J lost 6; bases outside the gene matches: 15. CDR3 loop: CASSLPPLQGLGNGYTF. In DNA form, the CDR3 reads TGTGCCAGCAGTTTACCCCCTTTACAGGGGCTAGGGAATGGCTACACCTTC.

The chain uses TRBV6-1 and TRBJ2-3; a possible D gene is TRBD1 (5 bases). V shed 2 bases and J shed 2 bases, with 14 bases lying between them. Germline loops: CDR1 MNHNS, CDR2 SASEGT. This CDR3 comprises 16 residues. For the CDR3, the DNA is TGTGCCAGCAGTGAATTGGGGCAAAGAATCACAGATACGCAGTATTTT. It translates to CASSELGQRITDTQYF.

This clone was counted between two and nine times. The chain employs TRBV5-4 and TRBJ2-1; 8 bases line up with TRBD2. The CDR3 totals 16 residues. Unmatched junction bases numbered 12, after V lost 0 bases and J lost 10 bases. Per germline, CDR1 SGHNT and CDR2 YYREEE (reference sequence). Here the CDR3 DNA reads TGTGCCAGCAGCTTGGGGGGCTTGACTAGCGTACGCGAGCAGTTCTTC. Protein product: CASSLGGLTSVREQFF. The full variable domain, rest sourced from reference TRBV5-4 and TRBJ2-1, is ETGVTQSPTHLIKTRGQQVTLRCSSQSGHNTVSWYQQALGQGPQFIFQYYREEENGRGNFPPRFSGLQFPNYSSELNVNALELDDSALYLCASSLGGLTSVREQFFGPGTRLTVL.

V is TRBV30 and J is TRBJ1-6; 7 positions agree with TRBD1. Germline trimming cut 4 bases from V and 9 bases from J; bases unmatched to any gene: 6. Germline CDR1 reads GTSNPN; CDR2 reads SVGIG (reference sequence). This CDR3 has 13 residues. The CDR3 loop reads CAWTSTGVSPLHF. CDR3 sequence (DNA): TGTGCCTGGACTTCCACAGGGGTTTCACCCCTCCACTTT. Drawing the rest from reference TRBV30 and TRBJ1-6, the complete variable domain is SQTIHQWPATLVQPVGSPLSLECTVEGTSNPNLYWYRQAAGRGLQLLFYSVGIGQISSEVPQNLSASRPQDRQFILSSKKLLLSDSGFYLCAWTSTGVSPLHFGNGTRLTVT.

J is TRBJ2-5 and V is TRBV4-1; the D gene is possibly TRBD2 (5 bases). Per germline, CDR1 MGHRA and CDR2 YSYEKL. The CDR3 spans 15 residues. The germline V and J ends were trimmed by 0 bases and 1 base, with 9 bases remaining between them. This CDR3 reads CASSQDGDPQETQYF. The CDR3 coding sequence is TGCGCCAGCAGCCAAGACGGGGATCCCCAAGAGACCCAGTACTTC.

About this clone: In the same sample, other DNA sequences code for this CDR3. The J gene is TRBJ1-2, the V gene TRBV19; D uncertain. The V and J ends lost 5 bases and 5 bases respectively, with 6 bases between them. From germline, CDR1 is LNHDA and CDR2 SQIVND (reference sequence). CDR3 length: 11 amino acids. The CDR3 DNA follows: TGTGCCAGTAGTTCGGGATATGGCTACACCTTC. Residues: CASSSGYGYTF. The variable domain in full, completed from reference TRBV19 and TRBJ1-2, reads DGGITQSPKYLFRKEGQNVTLSCEQNLNHDAMYWYRQDPGQGLRLIYYSQIVNDFQKGDIAEGYSVSREKKESFPLTVTSAQKNPTAFYLCASSSGYGYTFGSGTRLTVV.

The chain combines TRBV11-3 with TRBJ2-1, with unresolved D. The V end was cut by 5 bases, the J end by 8 bases, with 13 bases between. The CDR3 is made up of 13 amino acids. Germline V gene lookup returns CDR1 SGHNT and CDR2 YENEEA. The CDR3 here is CASSHLSAHEQFF. The CDR3 region has the DNA TGTGCCAGCAGCCATCTCAGCGCTCATGAGCAGTTCTTC.

This clone has only one observation. The chain uses TRBV18 and TRBJ1-1; TRBD1 agrees at 8 bases. Germline CDR1 and CDR2: KGHSH and LQKENI. The CDR3 is made up of 14 amino acids. The junction had 5 bases not matched to a gene; V was cut back by 3 bases and J by 5 bases. For the CDR3, the DNA is TGTGCCAGCTCACCTGACAGGGGAGCGACTGAAGCTTTCTTT. Translated: CASSPDRGATEAFF.

The chain carries TRBV5-1 and TRBJ2-1; maybe TRBD1 (5 bases). Trimming removed 4 bases from V and 7 bases from J, with 18 bases in between. Germline CDR1 and CDR2: SGHRS and YFSETQ. The CDR3 spans 15 residues. The CDR3 bases are TGCGCCAGCAGCCCCAGGGCCAGGGCATCTAATGAGCAGTTCTTC. Protein product: CASSPRARASNEQFF.

V gene TRBV4-1 combines with J gene TRBJ2-2, with D uncertain. The CDR3 sequence is 14 residues long. V dropped 1 base and J dropped 10 bases, with 13 bases sitting between them. Per germline, CDR1 MGHRA and CDR2 YSYEKL. In DNA form, the CDR3 reads TGCGCCAGCAGCCAAGCCGAGGAGTGGAAGGAGCTGTTTTTT. Protein sequence: CASSQAEEWKELFF.